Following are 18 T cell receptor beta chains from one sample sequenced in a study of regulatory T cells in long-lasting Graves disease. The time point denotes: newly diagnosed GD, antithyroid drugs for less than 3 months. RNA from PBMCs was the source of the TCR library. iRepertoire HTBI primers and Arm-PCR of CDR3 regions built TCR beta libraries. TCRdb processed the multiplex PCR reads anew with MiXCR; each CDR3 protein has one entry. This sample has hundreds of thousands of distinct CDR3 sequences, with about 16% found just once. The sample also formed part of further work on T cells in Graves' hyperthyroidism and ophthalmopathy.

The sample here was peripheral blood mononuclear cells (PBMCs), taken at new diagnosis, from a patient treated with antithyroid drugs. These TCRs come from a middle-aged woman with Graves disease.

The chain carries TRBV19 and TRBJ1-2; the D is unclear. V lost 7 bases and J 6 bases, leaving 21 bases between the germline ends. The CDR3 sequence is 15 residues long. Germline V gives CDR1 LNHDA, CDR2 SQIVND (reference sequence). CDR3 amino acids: CASKAPSLLVDGYTF. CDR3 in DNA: TGTGCCAGTAAAGCCCCCTCGCTACTGGTCGATGGCTACACCTTC.

The CDR3 loop is CASSLSNGQGTTGNTIYF. CDR3 DNA: TGTGCCAGCAGTTTATCTAACGGACAGGGTACCACTGGAAACACCATATATTTT. The chain has TRBV12-3 or TRBV12-4 and TRBJ1-3, with TRBD1 identical over 8 bases. V was pared by 2 bases and J by 2 bases, with 11 bases of the junction left unmatched. This CDR3 has 18 residues.

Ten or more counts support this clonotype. For the CDR3, the DNA is TGCAGCGTTACGGGGACAGGGGGGAACACTGAAGCTTTCTTT. This codes for CSVTGTGGNTEAFF. The J gene is TRBJ1-1, the V gene TRBV29-1, with TRBD1 matching 11 bases. Trimming removed 5 bases from V and 1 base from J; junction bases left unmatched: 3. Germline V gene sequence: CDR1 SQVTM, CDR2 ANQGSEA. This CDR3 spans 14 amino acids. The whole variable domain, filled in from reference TRBV29-1 and TRBJ1-1, reads SAVISQKPSRDICQRGTSLTIQCQVDSQVTMMFWYRQQPGQSLTLIATANQGSEATYESGFVIDKFPISRPNLTFSTLTVSNMSPEDSSIYLCSVTGTGGNTEAFFGQGTRLTVV.

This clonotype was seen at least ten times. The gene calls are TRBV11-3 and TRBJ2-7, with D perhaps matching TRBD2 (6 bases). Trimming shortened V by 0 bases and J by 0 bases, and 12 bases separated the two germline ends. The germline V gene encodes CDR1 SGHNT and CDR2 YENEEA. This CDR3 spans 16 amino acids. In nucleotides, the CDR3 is TGTGCCAGCAGCTTAGAGGGGGGACTGGGCTCCTACGAGCAGTACTTC. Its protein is CASSLEGGLGSYEQYF.

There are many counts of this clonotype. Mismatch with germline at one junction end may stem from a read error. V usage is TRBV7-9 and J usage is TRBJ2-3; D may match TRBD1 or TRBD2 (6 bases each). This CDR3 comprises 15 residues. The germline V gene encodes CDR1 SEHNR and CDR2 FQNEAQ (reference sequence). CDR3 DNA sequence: TGCGCCAGCAGCTTGGTTGGGGGGCGCACAGATACGCAGTATTTT. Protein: CASSLVGGRTDTQYF.

CDR3 in amino acids: CASSYTRSSYNEQFF. In nucleotides, the CDR3 is TGTGCCAGCAGTTACACGCGGAGCTCCTACAATGAGCAGTTCTTC. V and J are TRBV6-2 or TRBV6-3 and TRBJ2-1; D gene uncertain. This CDR3 contains 15 residues. Per germline, CDR1 MNHEY and CDR2 SVGEGT. V lost 2 bases, J lost 0 bases, and 8 bases lay in between.

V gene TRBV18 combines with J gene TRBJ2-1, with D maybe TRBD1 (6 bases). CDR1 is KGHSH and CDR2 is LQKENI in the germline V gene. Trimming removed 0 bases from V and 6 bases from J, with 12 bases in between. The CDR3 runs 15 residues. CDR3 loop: CASSPPQGHGNEQFF. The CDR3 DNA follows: TGTGCCAGCTCACCACCACAGGGTCATGGCAATGAGCAGTTCTTC.

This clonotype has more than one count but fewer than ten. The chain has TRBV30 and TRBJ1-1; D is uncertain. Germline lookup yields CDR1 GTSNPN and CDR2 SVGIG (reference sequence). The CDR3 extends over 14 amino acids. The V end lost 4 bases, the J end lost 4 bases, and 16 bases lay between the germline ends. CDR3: CAWTRTSASTEAFF. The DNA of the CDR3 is TGTGCCTGGACCCGTACGAGCGCGAGCACTGAAGCTTTCTTT.

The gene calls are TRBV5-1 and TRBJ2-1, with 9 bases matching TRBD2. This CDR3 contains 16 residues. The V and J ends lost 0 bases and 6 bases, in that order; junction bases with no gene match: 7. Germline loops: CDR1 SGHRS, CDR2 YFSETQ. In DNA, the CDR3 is TGCGCCAGCAGCTTGGCGGGCGGGGGGGCCCTCAATGAGCAGTTCTTC. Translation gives CASSLAGGGALNEQFF.

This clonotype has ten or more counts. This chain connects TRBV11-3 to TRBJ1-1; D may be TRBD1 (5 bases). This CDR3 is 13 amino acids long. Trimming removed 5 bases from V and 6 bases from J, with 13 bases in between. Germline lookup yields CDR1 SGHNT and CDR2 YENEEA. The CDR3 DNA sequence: TGTGCCAGCAGCCCCCTAAGACAGTCTGAAGCTTTCTTT. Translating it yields CASSPLRQSEAFF.

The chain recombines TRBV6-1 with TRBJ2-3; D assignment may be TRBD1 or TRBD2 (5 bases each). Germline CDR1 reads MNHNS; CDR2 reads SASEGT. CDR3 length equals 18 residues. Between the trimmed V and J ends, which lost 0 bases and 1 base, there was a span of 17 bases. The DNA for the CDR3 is TGTGCCAGCAGTGAAGCTTTGTACCCAGGGACCGGCACAGATACGCAGTATTTT. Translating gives CASSEALYPGTGTDTQYF.

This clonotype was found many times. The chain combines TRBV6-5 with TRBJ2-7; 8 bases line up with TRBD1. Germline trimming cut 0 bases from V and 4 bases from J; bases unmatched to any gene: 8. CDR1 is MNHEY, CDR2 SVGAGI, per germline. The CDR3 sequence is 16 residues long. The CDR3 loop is CASSYSPQGAGYEQYF. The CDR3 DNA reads TGTGCCAGCAGTTACTCCCCCCAGGGGGCGGGATACGAGCAGTACTTC.

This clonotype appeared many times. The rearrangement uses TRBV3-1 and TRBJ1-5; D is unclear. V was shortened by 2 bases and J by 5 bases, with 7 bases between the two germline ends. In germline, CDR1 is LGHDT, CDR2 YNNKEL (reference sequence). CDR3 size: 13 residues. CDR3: CASSQIGDQPQHF. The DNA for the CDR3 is TGTGCCAGCAGCCAAATCGGGGATCAGCCCCAGCATTTT.

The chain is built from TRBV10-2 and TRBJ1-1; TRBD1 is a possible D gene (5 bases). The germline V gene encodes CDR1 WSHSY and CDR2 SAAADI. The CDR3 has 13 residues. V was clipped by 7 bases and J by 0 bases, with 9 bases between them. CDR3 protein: CASMSGLNTEAFF. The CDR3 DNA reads TGCGCCAGCATGTCAGGGTTGAACACTGAAGCTTTCTTT.

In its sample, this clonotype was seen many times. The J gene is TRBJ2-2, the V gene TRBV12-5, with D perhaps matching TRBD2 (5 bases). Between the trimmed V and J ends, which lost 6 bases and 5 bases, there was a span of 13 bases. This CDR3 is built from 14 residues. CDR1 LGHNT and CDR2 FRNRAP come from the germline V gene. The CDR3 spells CASGRPGGTGELFF. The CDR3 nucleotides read TGTGCTAGTGGCAGGCCTGGCGGGACCGGGGAGCTGTTTTTT.

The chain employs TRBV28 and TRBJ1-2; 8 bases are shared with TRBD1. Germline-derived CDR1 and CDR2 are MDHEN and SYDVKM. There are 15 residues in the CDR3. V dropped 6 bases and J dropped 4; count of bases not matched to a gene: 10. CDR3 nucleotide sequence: TGTGCCAGCAGCCCACCCTCAGGGGGCGTCTATGGCTACACCTTC. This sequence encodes CASSPPSGGVYGYTF.

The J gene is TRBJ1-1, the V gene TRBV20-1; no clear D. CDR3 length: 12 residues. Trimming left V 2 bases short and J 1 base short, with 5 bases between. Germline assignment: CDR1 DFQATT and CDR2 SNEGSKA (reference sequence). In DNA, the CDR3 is TGCAGTGCTAGACAGTGGAACACTGAAGCTTTCTTT. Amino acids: CSARQWNTEAFF.

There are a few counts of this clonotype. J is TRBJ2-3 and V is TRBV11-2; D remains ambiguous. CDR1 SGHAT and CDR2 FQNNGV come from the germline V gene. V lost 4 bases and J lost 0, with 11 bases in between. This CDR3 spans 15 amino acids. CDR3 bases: TGTGCCAGCAGCTCCGGACGAACTAGCACAGATACGCAGTATTTT. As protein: CASSSGRTSTDTQYF.